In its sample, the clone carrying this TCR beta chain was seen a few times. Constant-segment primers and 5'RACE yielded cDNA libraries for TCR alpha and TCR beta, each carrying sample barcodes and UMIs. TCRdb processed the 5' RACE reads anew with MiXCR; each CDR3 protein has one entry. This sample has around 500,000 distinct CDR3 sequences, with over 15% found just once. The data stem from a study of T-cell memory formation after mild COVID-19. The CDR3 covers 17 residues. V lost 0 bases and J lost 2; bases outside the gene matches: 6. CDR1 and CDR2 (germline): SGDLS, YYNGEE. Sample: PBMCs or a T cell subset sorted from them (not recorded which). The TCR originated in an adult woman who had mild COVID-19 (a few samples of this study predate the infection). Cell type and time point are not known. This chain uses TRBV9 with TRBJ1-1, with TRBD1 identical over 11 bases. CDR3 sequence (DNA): TGTGCCAGCAGCGTAGCGGGACAGGGGGGACCTAACACTGAAGCTTTCTTT. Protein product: CASSVAGQGGPNTEAFF.